The T cell receptor beta chain under discussion was sequenced for a study of cytomegalovirus exposure and HLA in healthy donors. PCR primers comprised 60 Vbeta and 13 Jbeta primers. The method was immunoSEQ multiplex PCR; TCRdb's version includes in-frame clones alone and lacks a portion of them. Here the sample spans 100,000 to 150,000 clones, 8% to 11% being singletons. This sequence originates from a woman aged 18-30 years in good health and CMV-seropositive. Sequenced material: PBMCs.

The chain's CDR3 is CAGEGVTGELFF. DNA for the CDR3: TGTGCTGGGGAGGGGGTAACCGGGGAGCTGTTTTTT. The chain carries TRBV30 and TRBJ2-2; weak D call: TRBD2 (7 bases). In germline, CDR1 is GTSNPN, CDR2 SVGIG (reference sequence). The CDR3 is made up of 12 amino acids.